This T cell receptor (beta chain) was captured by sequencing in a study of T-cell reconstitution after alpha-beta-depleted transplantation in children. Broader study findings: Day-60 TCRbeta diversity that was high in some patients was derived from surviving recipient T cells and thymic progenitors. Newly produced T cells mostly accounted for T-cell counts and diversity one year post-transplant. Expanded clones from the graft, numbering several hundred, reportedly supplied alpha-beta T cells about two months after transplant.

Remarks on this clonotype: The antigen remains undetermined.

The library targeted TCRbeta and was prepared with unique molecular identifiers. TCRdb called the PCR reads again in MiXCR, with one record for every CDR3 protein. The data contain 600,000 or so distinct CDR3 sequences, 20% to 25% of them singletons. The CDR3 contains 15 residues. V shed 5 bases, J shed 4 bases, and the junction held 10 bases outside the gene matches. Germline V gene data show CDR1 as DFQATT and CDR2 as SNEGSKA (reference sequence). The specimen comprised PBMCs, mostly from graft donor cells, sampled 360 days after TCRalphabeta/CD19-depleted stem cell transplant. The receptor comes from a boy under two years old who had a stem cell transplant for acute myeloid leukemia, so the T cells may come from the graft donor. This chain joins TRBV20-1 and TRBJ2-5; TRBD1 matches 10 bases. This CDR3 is CSAPHPGQGGETQYF. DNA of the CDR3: TGCAGTGCTCCCCATCCCGGACAGGGGGGAGAGACCCAGTACTTC.